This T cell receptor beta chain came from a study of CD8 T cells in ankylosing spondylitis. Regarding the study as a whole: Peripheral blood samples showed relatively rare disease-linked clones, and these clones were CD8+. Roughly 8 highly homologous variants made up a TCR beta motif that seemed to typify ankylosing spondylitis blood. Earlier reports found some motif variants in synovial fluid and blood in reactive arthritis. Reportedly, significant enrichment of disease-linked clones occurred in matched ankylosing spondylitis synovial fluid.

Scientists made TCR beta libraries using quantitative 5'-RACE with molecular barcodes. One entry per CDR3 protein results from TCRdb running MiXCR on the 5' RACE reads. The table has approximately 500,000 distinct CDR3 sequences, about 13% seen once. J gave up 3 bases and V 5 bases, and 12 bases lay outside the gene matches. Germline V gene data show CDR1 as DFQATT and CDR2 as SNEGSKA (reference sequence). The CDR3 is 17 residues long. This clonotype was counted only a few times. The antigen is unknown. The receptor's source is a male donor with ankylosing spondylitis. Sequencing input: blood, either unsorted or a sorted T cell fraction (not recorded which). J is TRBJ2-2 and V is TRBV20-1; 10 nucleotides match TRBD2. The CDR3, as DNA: TGCAGTGCTCCCCCCCAGCGGGAGGGCCCGGACACCGGGGAGCTGTTTTTT. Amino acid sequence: CSAPPQREGPDTGELFF.